This T cell receptor (beta chain) was sequenced in a study of T cell responses to AZD1222 COVID-19 vaccine. Assay: immunoSEQ multiplex PCR; the TCRdb copy retains only in-frame clones and omits some. Of tens of thousands of clones listed, around 84% are singletons. Source: peripheral blood, taken 28 days after the second AZD1222 dose. This receptor was taken from an adult who received the AZD1222 COVID-19 vaccine.

The CDR3 protein is CASSLSRGDRSNYGYTF. CDR3 sequence (DNA): TGTGCCAGCAGTTTATCGAGAGGGGACAGATCTAACTATGGCTACACCTTC. This chain links TRBV27 with TRBJ1-2, with TRBD1 identical over 7 bases. The CDR3 length is 17 residues. Germline assignment: CDR1 MNHEY and CDR2 SMNVEV (reference sequence). Germline trimming cut 0 bases from V and 0 bases from J; bases unmatched to any gene: 7.